The source of this T cell receptor (beta chain) is a study of T cell repertoires in cytomegalovirus infection. Study-level background: Public signatures in TCR beta pointed to CMV infection and matching HLA type. Study-level findings and limits: HLA-C-restricted CMV clonotypes gave the most frequent clonotype in two of eight donors.

The length of the CDR3 is 13 residues. V was cut by 10 bases and J by 4 bases, with 15 bases left in between. The germline CDR1 and CDR2 sequences are SGHTA and FQGNSA. Via MiXCR, TCRdb re-called the reads, giving one row per CDR3 protein. The table lists about 350,000 distinct CDR3 sequences, about 35% of them singletons. Comments on this clonotype: What it binds is not known.

The starting material was cultured PBMCs, obtained from culture after CMV antigen stimulation. The genes are TRBV7-2 and TRBJ2-3, with D hard to call. The sequence came from a human donor in good health (CMV status not recorded). Some clones in this sample may be carry-over from other donors' samples. CDR3 bases: TGTGCCACTGTCGGACGTAACTCAGATACGCAGTATTTT. It specifies CATVGRNSDTQYF.